This T cell receptor beta chain was documented in a study of graft-versus-host responses after intestinal transplantation (dated by TCRdb to the early 2020s). With respect to the entire study: The transplants that recipients got were multivisceral, liver-intestinal, or isolated intestinal. Every recipient was given anti-thymocyte globulin induction, then maintenance tacrolimus and steroids for roughly three years. After intestinal transplantation, graft-versus-host and host-versus-graft alloreactive T cell clones in the graft, circulation and bone marrow were tracked using bulk TCR-beta CDR3 sequencing. To identify alloreactive clones, pre-transplant mixed lymphocyte reaction products were sequenced and compared with unstimulated pre-transplant donor and recipient T cells. The cohort enrolled 20 to 30 intestinal transplant recipients, one of whom was a retransplant, and a few patients without pretransplant specimens were excluded. Donor T cell macrochimerism was defined as a peak of at least 4% donor T cells among recipient peripheral blood mononuclear cells. Samples from three later patients were sequenced in-house on an Illumina MiSeq with MiXCR processing rather than by the commercial service.

The time point label on this specimen signifies: cells obtained before transplantation from donor or recipient. CD3+CD4+ and CD3+CD8+ populations were FACS-sorted from unstimulated pre-transplant donor and recipient cells taken from spleen or lymph nodes. General conclusions and limits of the study: Early after transplant, declines in HvG clones were associated with peak levels of circulating GvH clones. High GvH to HvG T cell clonal ratios were observed in the allografts of patients with donor T cell macrochimerism. GvH clones were detected in recipient bone marrow, and some appeared earlier in ileal mucosa or blood, consistent with an intestinal mucosal origin. Conclusions were limited by the relatively low number and heterogeneity of intestinal transplant patients.

The library was built by means of the immunoSEQ multiplex PCR assay. For most patients, genomic DNA was isolated with the Qiagen DNeasy Blood and Tissue Kit and shipped frozen to Adaptive Biotechnologies for TCR sequencing. For most patients, high-throughput TCR-beta CDR3 sequencing of genomic DNA was performed by Adaptive Biotechnologies. The paper's data handling went like this. Adaptive's ImmunoSEQ software was the source of the TCR sequencing data for about 20 patients, while three other patients were processed with MiXCR and VDJtools. To correct CD4 versus CD8 sorting errors, sequences present in both subsets at a frequency ratio below 5:1 were removed. CDR3 nucleotide sequences shared between donor and recipient were removed because the origin of such sequences could not be assigned. To be classed as alloreactive, a clone needed at least 2-fold expansion over unstimulated cells and a minimum CFSE-low frequency of 0.002% (template counts) or 0.001% (read counts). A clone was considered mappable if detected in the sequenced pre-transplant spleen, lymph node, or MLR CFSE-low populations of the donor or recipient. Cumulative frequency of alloreactive clones was calculated as a percentage of all sequences weighted by copy number. In its TCRdb copy, this immuneACCESS table keeps in-frame sequences only and misses some clones. Where compared with another copy, unresolved V genes explain less than half of these, and the others have no known cause. The V and J calls and clone size were taken over from that table, and D and trimming were inferred from the DNA. Across this sample there are about 51,000 clones, with 80% to 90% seen only once. Together, the top ten hold 0.5% to 0.65% of the sample.

The germline V gene supplies CDR1 MNHNS and CDR2 SASEGT. The CDR3 sequence holds 14 residues, the cysteine and phenylalanine included. The DNA shown is the 42-base CDR3, in frame from base 1. Trimming accounts for 10 bases at V and 4 bases at J, while the number of junction bases matched to no gene is 12. Regarding this clone: Its antigen is still unknown. No clone much larger than this one lies a single base away; base qualities are absent.

The receptor was derived from a human donor who was the organ donor for an intestinal transplant. The sample in question was unstimulated CD4+ T cells sorted from spleen or lymph node cells, obtained before transplant. The chain is encoded by TRBV6-1 joined to TRBJ1-2; 7 of the junction bases match TRBD1. The DNA sequence reads TGTGCCACGACGCTGGCAGGGGGAATCTATGGCTACACCTTC. Its protein reads: CATTLAGGIYGYTF.